These 4 T cell receptor beta chains came from one sample sequenced in a study of OX40 agonist ivuxolimab in advanced cancers. TCRdb's table, derived via immunoSEQ multiplex PCR, lists solely in-frame clones and lacks some. Seen here are more than 50,000 clones, 75% to 90% observed once, and the top ten hold around 0.6%. The sample here was CD4+ or CD8+ T cells sorted from blood, taken in a trial of the OX40 agonist ivuxolimab. Every receptor here comes from an adult with an advanced solid tumor such as melanoma, head and neck, liver or kidney cancer.

This chain links TRBV6-5 with TRBJ2-7; D is possibly TRBD1 (5 bases). V was cut by 4 bases and J by 3 bases, with 13 bases left in between. CDR3 length: 14 amino acids. Germline values: CDR1 MNHEY, CDR2 SVGAGI. Here the CDR3 reads CASSFNRPLYEQYF. The CDR3 bases are TGTGCCAGCAGTTTCAACAGGCCTCTCTACGAGCAGTACTTC.

This clone appeared a few times. The chain has TRBV7-2 and TRBJ2-1; 10 bases fit TRBD2. The CDR3 contains 17 residues. V shed 5 bases, J shed 8 bases, and the junction held 15 bases outside the gene matches. The germline V gene has CDR1 SGHTA and CDR2 FQGNSA. The CDR3 bases are TGTGCCAGCAGCCCTGCGACTAGCGGGCTGAGGGGCCATGAGCAGTTCTTC. It is translated as CASSPATSGLRGHEQFF.

This clone was counted between two and nine times. The chain is built from TRBV28 and TRBJ2-1; the D is unclear. The CDR3 has 14 amino acids. Deletions cut 3 bases from V and 4 bases from J, with 10 bases between. Germline CDR1 reads MDHEN; CDR2 reads SYDVKM. CDR3 coding DNA: TGTGCCAGCAGTTTGGATCCCAGATACAATGAGCAGTTCTTC. Its translation: CASSLDPRYNEQFF.

The gene calls are TRBV28 and TRBJ2-3; the match to TRBD1 covers 10 bases. The CDR3 has 16 residues. Germline V gives CDR1 MDHEN, CDR2 SYDVKM. V dropped 4 bases and J dropped 1; count of bases not matched to a gene: 5. CDR3 coding DNA: TGTGCCAGCAGTTCTGACAGGGGGCCACGCACAGATACGCAGTATTTT. This gives the protein CASSSDRGPRTDTQYF.